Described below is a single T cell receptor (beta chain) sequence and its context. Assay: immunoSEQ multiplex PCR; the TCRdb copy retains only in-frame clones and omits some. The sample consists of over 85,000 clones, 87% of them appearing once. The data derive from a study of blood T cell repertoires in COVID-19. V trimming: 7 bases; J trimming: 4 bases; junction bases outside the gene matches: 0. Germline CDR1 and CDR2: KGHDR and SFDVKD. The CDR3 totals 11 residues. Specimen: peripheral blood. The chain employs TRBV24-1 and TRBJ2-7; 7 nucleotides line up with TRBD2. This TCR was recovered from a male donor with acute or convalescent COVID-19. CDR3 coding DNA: TGTGCCACCAGCGGGAGGTACGAGCAGTACTTC. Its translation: CATSGRYEQYF.